What follows are 20 T cell receptor beta chains derived from one specimen sequenced in a study of cytomegalovirus exposure and HLA in healthy donors (TCRdb year 2017). The library was generated by the immunoSEQ multiplex PCR assay. TCRdb obtained this table from immuneACCESS and retained in-frame rearrangements with V and J assigned. These tables miss some clones; where compared with another copy, unresolved V genes account for less than half of the shortfall, and the remainder is unexplained. This sample gives some 90,000 clones in total; 95% to 97% of them show up just once. 0.6% to 0.95% of the sample is in the top ten clones. Sequencing was performed on PBMCs. The origin of the receptors is a man younger than 30 in good health and CMV-seronegative.

The CDR3 reads CASSIGHVNTEAFF. CDR3 nucleotide sequence: TGTGCCAGTAGTATCGGACACGTGAACACTGAAGCTTTCTTT. V is TRBV19 and J is TRBJ1-1; D may be TRBD1 (5 bases). The ends were cut back, 3 bases at V and 0 bases at J, with 8 bases in the middle. CDR3 length: 14 residues. Germline values: CDR1 LNHDA, CDR2 SQIVND (reference sequence).

V is TRBV27 and J is TRBJ1-1; no reliable D call. Germline V gene lookup returns CDR1 MNHEY and CDR2 SMNVEV (reference sequence). The CDR3 consists of 15 residues. The ends were cut back, 5 bases at V and 12 bases at J, with 25 bases in the middle. The CDR3 region is CASSPLQHVTGGTFF. In DNA form, the CDR3 reads TGTGCCAGCAGTCCCCTCCAGCACGTGACGGGAGGGACTTTCTTT.

The J gene is TRBJ2-1, the V gene TRBV7-2, with 7 bases identical to TRBD2. The CDR3 is made up of 16 amino acids. Germline CDR1 SGHTA, CDR2 FQGNSA. J was trimmed by 1 base and V by 5 bases; bases with no gene match: 8. The CDR3 loop reads CASSPPAGVSYNEQFF. CDR3 bases: TGTGCCAGCAGCCCACCCGCGGGAGTATCCTACAATGAGCAGTTCTTC.

The V and J genes are TRBV6-1 and TRBJ2-7, with D unclear. V was pared by 3 bases and J by 2 bases, with 14 bases between. This CDR3 region has 15 residues. From germline, CDR1 is MNHNS and CDR2 SASEGT. The CDR3 loop is CASSDPIATTYEQYF. The CDR3 DNA reads as TGTGCCAGCAGTGACCCCATAGCAACCACCTACGAGCAGTACTTC.

The V gene is TRBV7-3, the J gene TRBJ2-7; maybe TRBD1 (6 bases). V was shortened by 5 bases and J by 3 bases, with 14 bases between the two germline ends. Per the germline V gene, CDR1 is SGHTA and CDR2 is FQGTGA. The CDR3 totals 14 residues. This chain's CDR3 is CASSPGAGNYEQYF. Here the CDR3 DNA reads TGTGCCAGCAGCCCAGGGGCGGGCAACTACGAGCAGTACTTC.

The CDR3 region has the DNA TGCGCCAGCAGCTTGGGACTAGCGGGATCCTACAATGAGCAGTTCTTC. Translation: CASSLGLAGSYNEQFF. V gene TRBV5-1 combines with J gene TRBJ2-1; 11 nucleotides line up with TRBD2. V was pared by 0 bases and J by 1 base, with 0 bases of the junction left unmatched. CDR3 length: 16 residues. CDR1 is SGHRS and CDR2 is YFSETQ in the germline V gene. Full variable domain (outside the CDR3, taken from reference TRBV5-1 and TRBJ2-1): KAGVTQTPRYLIKTRGQQVTLSCSPISGHRSVSWYQQTPGQGLQFLFEYFSETQRNKGNFPGRFSGRQFSNSRSEMNVSTLELGDSALYLCASSLGLAGSYNEQFFGPGTRLTVL.

The V call is TRBV29-1, the J call TRBJ2-3, with TRBD2 matching over 8 bases. V lost 4 bases and J lost 6; bases outside the gene matches: 6. The CDR3 is made up of 13 amino acids. The germline CDR1 and CDR2 sequences are SQVTM and ANQGSEA. CDR3 protein: CSVAAGVGDTQYF. As DNA, the CDR3 is TGCAGCGTTGCAGCGGGAGTGGGCGATACGCAGTATTTT.

The chain links TRBV5-6 to TRBJ2-7, with 12 nucleotides matching TRBD1. The CDR3 extends over 14 amino acids. Germline V lookup: CDR1 SGHDT, CDR2 YYEEEE. V lost 4 bases and J lost 5; bases outside the gene matches: 4. CDR3 protein: CASSGDRGLDEQYV. CDR3 coding DNA: TGTGCCAGCAGCGGGGACAGGGGGCTCGACGAGCAGTACGTC.

The J gene is TRBJ2-1, the V gene TRBV4-1; TRBD2 might be the D (5 bases). Per the germline V gene, CDR1 is MGHRA and CDR2 is YSYEKL. Trimming cost V 3 bases and J 1 base, with 13 bases left between them. CDR3 size: 16 residues. Here the CDR3 DNA reads TGCGCCAGCAGCCAGGAAGGAGGATTTTCCTACAATGAGCAGTTCTTC. This encodes CASSQEGGFSYNEQFF.

This clone was seen just once. This chain joins TRBV4-2 and TRBJ2-1; 9 nucleotides align to TRBD2. The CDR3 length is 18 residues. V gave up 1 base and J gave up 3 bases; unmatched junction bases: 10. CDR1 is LGHNA, CDR2 YNFKEQ, per germline. The CDR3 bases are TGTGCCAGCAGCCAAGCCCGACTAGCGGATACAGTCTACAATGAGCAGTTCTTC. Residues: CASSQARLADTVYNEQFF.

This rearrangement joins TRBV4-1 to TRBJ2-7; the match to TRBD2 covers 7 bases. Trimming removed 3 bases from V and 5 bases from J; junction bases left unmatched: 10. From germline, CDR1 is MGHRA and CDR2 YSYEKL. The CDR3 extends over 15 amino acids. CDR3 nucleotides: TGCGCCAGCAGCCATTTATTGGCGGGAGCGGACGAGCAGTACGTC. Encoded protein: CASSHLLAGADEQYV.

This clone was counted a single time. The chain employs TRBV7-2 and TRBJ1-5; tentative D call: TRBD1 (6 bases). This CDR3 has 14 amino acids. V lost 6 bases, J lost 2 bases, and 11 bases lay in between. CDR1 and CDR2 (germline): SGHTA, FQGNSA. In DNA, the CDR3 is TGTGCCAGCAGTAACGGACAGCGCAATCAGCCCCAGCATTTT. This codes for CASSNGQRNQPQHF.

The J gene is TRBJ2-1, the V gene TRBV10-1; 9 bases agree with TRBD2. The germline CDR1 and CDR2 sequences are WNHNN and SYGVQD (reference sequence). Germline trimming cut 4 bases from V and 2 bases from J; bases unmatched to any gene: 0. CDR3 size: 14 residues. CDR3 loop: CASSGGRAYNEQFF. Here the CDR3 DNA reads TGCGCCAGCAGTGGCGGGAGGGCCTACAATGAGCAGTTCTTC.

The rearrangement uses TRBV5-6 and TRBJ2-3; D possibly corresponds to TRBD1 (6 bases). Germline V lookup: CDR1 SGHDT, CDR2 YYEEEE. This CDR3 comprises 15 residues. With 3 bases removed from V and 0 bases from J, the gap between germline ends came to 11 bases. This CDR3 reads CASSWRRGSTDTQYF. CDR3 nucleotides: TGTGCCAGCAGCTGGCGCAGGGGTAGCACAGATACGCAGTATTTT.

The rearrangement links TRBV14 to TRBJ2-3; D is undetermined. The V and J ends lost 0 bases and 3 bases respectively, with 16 bases between them. The CDR3 runs 17 residues. Germline V lookup: CDR1 SGHDN, CDR2 FVKESK. CDR3 nucleotides: TGTGCCAGCAGCCAAGAAGCAGCAGGATTCTGGACAGATACGCAGTATTTT. The encoded protein is CASSQEAAGFWTDTQYF.

The chain couples TRBV19 to TRBJ1-5, with 7 bases fitting TRBD1. V lost 3 bases to trimming and J lost 5 bases; unmatched junction nucleotides: 10. The CDR3 covers 16 residues. Germline CDR1 and CDR2: LNHDA and SQIVND (reference sequence). The CDR3: CASSISGKGAYQPQHF. In nucleotides, the CDR3 is TGTGCCAGTAGTATTTCCGGTAAGGGGGCGTATCAGCCCCAGCATTTT.

The V and J genes are TRBV7-9 and TRBJ1-5; the match to TRBD1 covers 7 bases. The V segment lost 3 bases and the J segment 5 bases; nucleotides outside the gene matches: 1. The germline V gene encodes CDR1 SEHNR and CDR2 FQNEAQ (reference sequence). The CDR3 runs 13 residues. For the CDR3, the DNA is TGTGCCAGCAGCTTTCAGGGGGATCAGCCCCAGCATTTT. Its translation: CASSFQGDQPQHF. The full variable domain, completed using reference TRBV7-9 and TRBJ1-5, is DTGVSQNPRHKITKRGQNVTFRCDPISEHNRLYWYRQTLGQGPEFLTYFQNEAQLEKSRLLSDRFSAERPKGSFSTLEIQRTEQGDSAMYLCASSFQGDQPQHFGDGTRLSIL.

The V call is TRBV6-1, the J call TRBJ2-7; 9 bases are a match to TRBD1. Unmatched junction bases numbered 5, after V lost 3 bases and J lost 5 bases. Germline values: CDR1 MNHNS, CDR2 SASEGT. The CDR3 extends over 14 amino acids. The CDR3 loop reads CASSDRDRVDEQYF. CDR3 nucleotide sequence: TGTGCCAGCAGTGATCGGGACAGGGTTGACGAGCAGTACTTC.

This rearrangement joins TRBV27 to TRBJ2-1; D gene ambiguous. Germline V gene sequence: CDR1 MNHEY, CDR2 SMNVEV (reference sequence). V gave up 1 base and J gave up 6 bases, with 16 bases separating them. The CDR3 covers 16 residues. As DNA, the CDR3 is TGTGCCAGCAGTTTATTGTCACTTCCTATTGGCAATGAGCAGTTCTTC. It yields the protein CASSLLSLPIGNEQFF.

The rearrangement joins TRBV7-9 to TRBJ2-3; 8 bases map to TRBD1. The germline CDR1 and CDR2 sequences are SEHNR and FQNEAQ (reference sequence). Trimming cost V 2 bases and J 2 bases; bases outside gene matches: 6. This CDR3 is 16 amino acids long. CDR3 DNA sequence: TGTGCCAGCAGCTTATTCCAGGGGGCTTACACAGATACGCAGTATTTT. This sequence encodes CASSLFQGAYTDTQYF.